One and the same sample provided the 31 T cell receptor beta chains below, sequenced in a study of blood T cell repertoires in COVID-19 (TCRdb year 2020). Library preparation used the immunoSEQ multiplex PCR assay. The table was pulled from immuneACCESS by TCRdb, which kept in-frame rearrangements only. Such tables lose some clones; where checked, under half of the loss comes from unresolved V genes, and the rest has no known cause. In all, the sample holds some 140,000 clones, and approximately 84% of those were seen once. The ten most abundant clones make up roughly 12% of the sample. The sample comprised peripheral blood. The source of these receptors is a human donor in a cohort sampled during active COVID-19.

This sequence joins TRBV14 and TRBJ1-3; D gene uncertain. Trimming took off 1 base at V and 3 bases at J, with 10 bases between the two ends. Germline V gene data show CDR1 as SGHDN and CDR2 as FVKESK. CDR3 size: 15 residues. In nucleotides, the CDR3 is TGTGCCAGCAGCCAAGTAAAATCGGGTGGAAACACCATATATTTT. Translated, it gives CASSQVKSGGNTIYF.

This chain uses TRBV5-4 with TRBJ2-1; 10 bases align to TRBD2. CDR3 length: 16 amino acids. The J segment lost 7 bases and the V segment lost 4 bases, leaving 11 bases of the junction unmatched. Germline V CDR1 and CDR2: SGHNT, YYREEE (reference sequence). In DNA form, the CDR3 reads TGTGCCAGCAGCCACCCGGAGCGGGGGGGTCAAAATGAGCAGTTCTTC. Protein sequence: CASSHPERGGQNEQFF.

V gene TRBV7-2 combines with J gene TRBJ1-3, with no clear D. Between the trimmed V and J ends, which lost 4 bases and 4 bases, there was a span of 23 bases. CDR3 length: 18 amino acids. The germline V gene encodes CDR1 SGHTA and CDR2 FQGNSA. CDR3 nucleotides: TGTGCCAGCAGCTCCCCCACGGTGGCGGGATTCGCAGGAAACACCATATATTTT. It yields the protein CASSSPTVAGFAGNTIYF. Drawing the rest from reference TRBV7-2 and TRBJ1-3, the complete variable domain is GAGVSQSPSNKVTEKGKDVELRCDPISGHTALYWYRQSLGQGLEFLIYFQGNSAPDKSGLPSDRFSAERTGGSVSTLTIQRTQQEDSAVYLCASSSPTVAGFAGNTIYFGEGSWLTVV.

The chain recombines TRBV18 with TRBJ1-5, with 9 nucleotides matching TRBD1. The CDR3 sequence is 13 residues long. Germline V gene data show CDR1 as KGHSH and CDR2 as LQKENI. CDR3: CASQGANNQPQHF. The DNA for the CDR3 is TGTGCTTCACAGGGGGCGAACAATCAGCCCCAGCATTTT.

This chain joins TRBV12-3 or TRBV12-4 and TRBJ2-2, with TRBD2 as a possible D gene (5 bases). The CDR3 is made up of 13 amino acids. V lost 6 bases, J lost 0 bases, and 5 bases lay in between. The CDR3 region is CASRGANTGELFF. CDR3 nucleotides: TGTGCCAGCAGGGGAGCGAACACCGGGGAGCTGTTTTTT.

The V call is TRBV27, the J call TRBJ1-5; no definite D call. Germline CDR1 reads MNHEY; CDR2 reads SMNVEV (reference sequence). The V end was cut by 5 bases, the J end by 4 bases, with 12 bases between. There are 14 residues in the CDR3. CDR3: CASSPLEGNQPQHF. CDR3 DNA: TGTGCCAGCAGTCCCCTCGAGGGAAATCAGCCCCAGCATTTT.

The V and J genes are TRBV4-1 and TRBJ2-1; D may be TRBD2 (5 bases). Germline V lookup: CDR1 MGHRA, CDR2 YSYEKL. Between the trimmed V and J ends, which lost 2 bases and 7 bases, there was a span of 21 bases. CDR3 length equals 17 residues. The CDR3: CASSQPGWRGRRNEQFF. Written as DNA, the CDR3 is TGCGCCAGCAGCCAACCCGGATGGCGAGGTAGGAGGAATGAGCAGTTCTTC.

The V gene is TRBV7-3, the J gene TRBJ1-1; a possible D gene is TRBD1 (5 bases). The germline gives CDR1 SGHTA, CDR2 FQGTGA. The CDR3 is made up of 12 amino acids. V lost 4 bases, J lost 5 bases, and 8 bases lay in between. CDR3 bases: TGTGCCAGCAGCTCCGGGGGTACTGAAGCTTTCTTT. As protein: CASSSGGTEAFF.

This clone showed up just a few times. V and J are TRBV5-1 and TRBJ1-5, with a possible D match to TRBD1 (5 bases). CDR1 is SGHRS and CDR2 is YFSETQ in the germline V gene. V was shortened by 4 bases and J by 6 bases, with 14 bases between the two germline ends. CDR3 length: 14 residues. As DNA, the CDR3 is TGCGCCAGCAGCCCGGGCGGCACAGGTCAGCCCCAGCATTTT. Translation gives CASSPGGTGQPQHF.

This clone occurred once. The V gene is TRBV5-4, the J gene TRBJ2-3; possible D gene TRBD2, 7 bases. The germline V gene encodes CDR1 SGHNT and CDR2 YYREEE (reference sequence). The CDR3 spans 17 residues. V was trimmed by 1 base and J by 8 bases, leaving 23 bases between them. The DNA for the CDR3 is TGTGCCAGCAGCTTGAAGTCGGTCGCGGGGGCCAGCATTACGCAGTATTTT. The encoded protein is CASSLKSVAGASITQYF.

The rearrangement uses TRBV5-1 and TRBJ2-5; the D gene is possibly TRBD1 (6 bases). The CDR3 is 12 residues long. Per germline, CDR1 SGHRS and CDR2 YFSETQ. The germline V and J ends were trimmed by 5 bases and 3 bases, with 8 bases remaining between them. CDR3: CASRQGKETQYF. Here the CDR3 DNA reads TGCGCCAGCAGACAGGGCAAAGAGACCCAGTACTTC.

The chain combines TRBV7-3 with TRBJ2-3; D is ambiguous. Per germline, CDR1 SGHTA and CDR2 FQGTGA. Trimming left V 6 bases short and J 2 bases short, with 9 bases between. The CDR3 length is 13 residues. The CDR3 reads CASRNQNTDTQYF. The CDR3 DNA reads TGTGCCAGCAGGAACCAGAACACAGATACGCAGTATTTT.

The J gene is TRBJ1-2, the V gene TRBV21-1. TRBV21-1 is annotated as a pseudogene. The CDR3 runs 13 residues. The CDR3 region is CASSTDGNYGYTF. CDR3 DNA: TGTGCCAGCAGCACCGACGGGAACTATGGCTACACCTTC.

The gene calls are TRBV6-5 and TRBJ2-6, with TRBD2 as a possible D gene (7 bases). The CDR3 covers 15 residues. Germline CDR1 reads MNHEY; CDR2 reads SVGAGI. V was pared by 6 bases and J by 4 bases, with 13 bases between. The chain's CDR3 is CASSLGGLGANVLTF. The CDR3 DNA follows: TGTGCCAGCAGCCTCGGGGGGCTGGGGGCCAACGTCCTGACTTTC.

The V call is TRBV7-8, the J call TRBJ1-2, with 7 bases fitting TRBD1. Trimming cost V 5 bases and J 8 bases; bases outside gene matches: 8. CDR1 is SGHVS, CDR2 FQNEAQ, per germline. The CDR3 has 13 residues. CDR3: CASSPGTAGGYTF. In nucleotides, the CDR3 is TGTGCCAGCAGCCCCGGGACAGCCGGGGGCTACACCTTC.

This chain connects TRBV5-1 to TRBJ1-3; TRBD1 is a possible D gene (6 bases). V was pared by 0 bases and J by 1 base, with 8 bases between. Germline CDR1 SGHRS, CDR2 YFSETQ. CDR3 length: 15 residues. The CDR3 reads CASSLVGQSGNTIYF. The DNA for the CDR3 is TGCGCCAGCAGCTTGGTTGGACAGTCTGGAAACACCATATATTTT.

The chain has TRBV7-9 and TRBJ1-2, with TRBD1 matching 7 bases. V was clipped by 5 bases and J by 8 bases; unmatched bases: 11. This CDR3 contains 14 residues. Germline V lookup: CDR1 SEHNR, CDR2 FQNEAQ (reference sequence). The DNA for the CDR3 is TGTGCCAGCAGCACAACGGACAGGCACAACGGCTACACCTTC. It specifies CASSTTDRHNGYTF.

The J gene is TRBJ2-2, the V gene TRBV5-4, with D uncertain. V was cut by 4 bases and J by 1 base, with 8 bases left in between. Germline loops: CDR1 SGHNT, CDR2 YYREEE (reference sequence). This CDR3 contains 14 residues. CDR3: CASSLQQNTGELFF. CDR3 in DNA: TGTGCCAGCAGCCTACAGCAGAACACCGGGGAGCTGTTTTTT.

The chain recombines TRBV29-1 with TRBJ2-2, with D perhaps matching TRBD1 (6 bases). The CDR3 runs to 16 residues. Germline V gives CDR1 SQVTM, CDR2 ANQGSEA. The V end lost 1 base, the J end lost 1 base, and 13 bases lay between the germline ends. CDR3 nucleotide sequence: TGCAGCGTTGAAGGCCCGACAGGAGAGAACACCGGGGAGCTGTTTTTT. Translating it yields CSVEGPTGENTGELFF.

V and J are TRBV5-1 and TRBJ2-3; 7 positions match TRBD2. The trim removed 1 base at V and 2 bases at J, leaving 7 bases unmatched. Germline-derived CDR1 and CDR2 are SGHRS and YFSETQ. The CDR3 is 16 amino acids. Here the CDR3 reads CASSLRASGNTDTQYF. The CDR3 nucleotides are TGCGCCAGCAGCTTGAGGGCTAGCGGCAACACAGATACGCAGTATTTT.

The chain couples TRBV6-5 to TRBJ2-5; 10 bases are shared with TRBD2. In germline, CDR1 is MNHEY, CDR2 SVGAGI. V lost 6 bases to trimming and J lost 5 bases; unmatched junction nucleotides: 6. The CDR3 consists of 14 residues. The CDR3 DNA sequence: TGTGCCAGCAGCCTAGCGGGGGCCAGGGAGACCCAGTACTTC. This sequence encodes CASSLAGARETQYF.

The V call is TRBV19, the J call TRBJ2-1; TRBD1 might be the D (5 bases). The germline CDR1 and CDR2 sequences are LNHDA and SQIVND (reference sequence). V was clipped by 2 bases and J by 10 bases, with 18 bases between them. The CDR3 loop spans 15 amino acids. The CDR3, as DNA: TGTGCCAGTAGTATAAGGCAGGGTACCCCCAGGGAGCAGTTCTTC. It specifies CASSIRQGTPREQFF. The entire variable domain, with the rest obtained from reference TRBV19 and TRBJ2-1, is as follows: DGGITQSPKYLFRKEGQNVTLSCEQNLNHDAMYWYRQDPGQGLRLIYYSQIVNDFQKGDIAEGYSVSREKKESFPLTVTSAQKNPTAFYLCASSIRQGTPREQFFGPGTRLTVL.

The V gene is TRBV23-1, the J gene TRBJ2-3; D uncertain. TRBV23-1 belongs to the ORF category, with a function that is uncertain. Between the trimmed V and J ends, which lost 0 bases and 3 bases, there was a span of 13 bases. The CDR3 is 16 amino acids. The CDR3 nucleotides are TGCGCCAGCAGTCAATCGGCGAACAGTAAAACAGATACGCAGTATTTT. It is translated as CASSQSANSKTDTQYF.

J is TRBJ1-1 and V is TRBV27, with D possibly matching TRBD1 (5 bases). The CDR3 runs 14 residues. CDR1 and CDR2 (germline): MNHEY, SMNVEV (reference sequence). Trimming took 8 bases from V and 8 from J, leaving 21 bases between them. CDR3 residues: CASRGGDGPTEAFF. The CDR3 nucleotides read TGTGCCAGCCGGGGCGGGGACGGACCCACCGAAGCTTTCTTT.

The rearrangement joins TRBV10-1 to TRBJ1-4; 8 positions match TRBD1. V shed 9 bases and J 3 bases; nucleotides not matched to a gene: 12. The CDR3 consists of 16 residues. Per the germline V gene, CDR1 is WNHNN and CDR2 is SYGVQD (reference sequence). CDR3 DNA sequence: TGCGCCAGTCAAAACCGCCGGGACAGGTCTAATGAAAAACTGTTTTTT. Protein sequence: CASQNRRDRSNEKLFF.

This clone was observed once. This chain connects TRBV10-2 to TRBJ1-5; D possibly corresponds to TRBD1 (5 bases). V was clipped by 0 bases and J by 6 bases, with 9 bases between them. Germline CDR1 WSHSY, CDR2 SAAADI. CDR3 length equals 14 residues. The CDR3 here is CASSESGGSQPQHF. The CDR3 coding sequence is TGCGCCAGCAGTGAGTCCGGGGGGAGTCAGCCCCAGCATTTT.

The rearrangement uses TRBV6-6 and TRBJ1-1; 7 bases fit TRBD1. With 6 bases clipped from V and 7 bases from J, the junction kept 5 bases outside the gene matches. The CDR3 is 12 residues long. Germline V CDR1 and CDR2: MNHNY, SVGAGI (reference sequence). The CDR3 region has the DNA TGTGCCAGCAGCTACCGGGACAGTGAAGCTTTCTTT. Its protein product is CASSYRDSEAFF.

The rearrangement joins TRBV6-2 or TRBV6-3 to TRBJ1-5; D may be TRBD1 (6 bases). The V gene lost 4 bases and the J gene lost 5 bases, with 18 bases spanning the gap. Germline CDR1 MNHEY, CDR2 SVGEGT. The CDR3 consists of 16 residues. For the CDR3, the DNA is TGTGCCAGCAGTTTGGCTCCTCTGGCAGGGGATCAGCCCCAGCATTTT. It is translated as CASSLAPLAGDQPQHF.

V gene TRBV5-5 combines with J gene TRBJ2-2; 12 nucleotides agree with TRBD2. J lost 0 bases, V lost 4 bases, and 4 bases had no gene match. The CDR3 runs 17 residues. Germline values: CDR1 SGHKS, CDR2 YYEKEE (reference sequence). The CDR3 DNA follows: TGTGCCAGCAGCGTGGGACTAGCGGGCTCGAACACCGGGGAGCTGTTTTTT. It encodes CASSVGLAGSNTGELFF.

V usage is TRBV25-1 and J usage is TRBJ2-7; no clear D. The CDR3 loop spans 12 amino acids. The germline V gene encodes CDR1 MGHDK and CDR2 SYGVNS. Trimming cost V 10 bases and J 6 bases, with 16 bases left between them. The CDR3 region is CATTDTAFEQYF. The CDR3, as DNA: TGTGCCACTACTGACACGGCGTTCGAGCAGTACTTC.

J is TRBJ2-3 and V is TRBV4-1; possibly TRBD2 for D (5 bases). CDR3 length equals 16 residues. Germline V gene sequence: CDR1 MGHRA, CDR2 YSYEKL. V was cut by 0 bases and J by 2 bases, with 12 bases left in between. CDR3 bases: TGCGCCAGCAGCCAAGATACCAGCGGTATCACAGATACGCAGTATTTT. This gives the protein CASSQDTSGITDTQYF.